This is a list of T cell receptor beta chains from one sample in a study of Graves' ophthalmopathy and Graves' hyperthyroidism. TCRdb re-called the multiplex PCR reads through MiXCR, storing one row per CDR3 protein. Altogether fewer than 600,000 distinct CDR3 sequences are present, approximately 15% being singletons, with the ten largest covering 8% to 10%. Input material: blood. Receptor source: a woman in her twenties or thirties with Graves' ophthalmopathy. Both conserved end residues are part of each CDR3. Fields, in order: clone size, D gene, J gene, V gene, CDR3 length, CDR3 protein, CDR3 DNA. A D gene is named only where the DNA matches it firmly. Expanded clones get a size class; other rows say once, few or many, or leave the size out.

clone size: many
D gene: NA
J gene: TRBJ1-6
V gene: TRBV27
CDR3 length: 17
CDR3 protein: CACSPWMQGSKNSPLHF
CDR3 DNA: TGTGCCTGCAGCCCATGGATGCAGGGATCAAAGAATTCACCCCTCCACTTT

clone size: NA
D gene: NA
J gene: TRBJ1-3
V gene: TRBV25-1
CDR3 length: 14
CDR3 protein: CASTPVGQWDTIYF
CDR3 DNA: TGTGCCAGCACCCCAGTCGGACAGTGGGACACCATATATTTT

clone size: NA
D gene: NA
J gene: TRBJ1-5
V gene: TRBV3-1
CDR3 length: 19
CDR3 protein: CASSQGGLRDLIRRQPQHF
CDR3 DNA: TGTGCCAGCAGCCAAGGTGGCCTCCGGGACCTAATCAGGCGTCAGCCCCAGCATTTT

clone size: many
D gene: TRBD1
J gene: TRBJ1-1
V gene: TRBV19
CDR3 length: 15
CDR3 protein: CASSIDQGVGTEAFF
CDR3 DNA: TGTGCCAGTAGTATAGATCAGGGGGTCGGCACTGAAGCTTTCTTT

clone size: few
D gene: NA
J gene: TRBJ2-5
V gene: TRBV27
CDR3 length: 15
CDR3 protein: CASSPFWGVLETQYF
CDR3 DNA: TGTGCCAGCAGCCCATTCTGGGGGGTCTTGGAGACCCAGTACTTC

clone size: many
D gene: TRBD2
J gene: TRBJ2-7
V gene: TRBV6-1
CDR3 length: 15
CDR3 protein: CASSELSGSSYEQYF
CDR3 DNA: TGTGCCAGCAGTGAACTCAGCGGGAGCTCCTACGAGCAGTACTTC

clone size: many
D gene: NA
J gene: TRBJ2-7
V gene: TRBV6-2/TRBV6-3
CDR3 length: 13
CDR3 protein: CASSLLPRTEQYF
CDR3 DNA: TGTGCCAGCAGTCTTCTACCCCGCACCGAGCAGTACTTC

clone size: NA
D gene: TRBD1
J gene: TRBJ1-1
V gene: TRBV12-3/TRBV12-4
CDR3 length: 11
CDR3 protein: CASSLDRGPVF
CDR3 DNA: TGTGCCAGCAGTTTAGACAGGGGGCCTGTCTTT

clone size: many
D gene: NA
J gene: TRBJ1-1
V gene: TRBV28
CDR3 length: 15
CDR3 protein: CASSSHLQENTEAFF
CDR3 DNA: TGTGCCAGCAGTTCACACCTACAGGAGAACACTGAAGCTTTCTTT

clone size: many
D gene: NA
J gene: TRBJ1-1
V gene: TRBV2
CDR3 length: 14
CDR3 protein: CASSDIGLDTEAFF
CDR3 DNA: TGTGCCAGCAGTGACATCGGATTGGACACTGAAGCTTTCTTT

clone size: many
D gene: NA
J gene: TRBJ1-1
V gene: TRBV7-3
CDR3 length: 14
CDR3 protein: CASSYSTGNTEAFF
CDR3 DNA: TGTGCCAGCAGCTATTCGACAGGAAACACTGAAGCTTTCTTT

clone size: few
D gene: NA
J gene: TRBJ1-6
V gene: TRBV6-5
CDR3 length: 14
CDR3 protein: CASSFEPTVSPLHF
CDR3 DNA: TGTGCCAGCAGTTTTGAACCTACCGTGTCACCCCTCCACTTT

clone size: NA
D gene: NA
J gene: TRBJ1-2
V gene: TRBV20-1
CDR3 length: 15
CDR3 protein: CSARDRTVANYGYTF
CDR3 DNA: TGCAGTGCTAGAGATCGGACAGTCGCTAACTATGGCTACACCTTC

clone size: many
D gene: NA
J gene: TRBJ2-2
V gene: TRBV9
CDR3 length: 13
CDR3 protein: CASSAFFGGELFF
CDR3 DNA: TGTGCCAGCAGCGCCTTCTTTGGCGGGGAGCTGTTTTTT

clone size: NA
D gene: TRBD1
J gene: TRBJ1-2
V gene: TRBV6-2/TRBV6-3
CDR3 length: 18
CDR3 protein: CASKKRTTGTGLNYGYTF
CDR3 DNA: TGTGCCAGCAAAAAACGAACGACCGGGACAGGGTTGAACTATGGCTACACCTTC

clone size: NA
D gene: NA
J gene: TRBJ1-1
V gene: TRBV7-2
CDR3 length: 14
CDR3 protein: CASSPPARNTEAFF
CDR3 DNA: TGTGCCAGCAGCCCACCCGCTAGGAACACTGAAGCTTTCTTT

clone size: many
D gene: TRBD1
J gene: TRBJ1-6
V gene: TRBV3-1
CDR3 length: 14
CDR3 protein: CASSLGQGLSPLHF
CDR3 DNA: TGTGCCAGCAGCCTTGGACAGGGGTTGTCACCCCTCCACTTT

clone size: NA
D gene: TRBD2
J gene: TRBJ2-7
V gene: TRBV6-1
CDR3 length: 16
CDR3 protein: CASSEALLAGAIEQYF
CDR3 DNA: TGTGCCAGCAGTGAAGCGCTTCTAGCGGGAGCAATAGAGCAGTACTTC

clone size: many
D gene: TRBD1
J gene: TRBJ2-7
V gene: TRBV20-1
CDR3 length: 12
CDR3 protein: CSVQGQGYEQYF
CDR3 DNA: TGCAGTGTTCAAGGACAGGGCTACGAGCAGTACTTC

clone size: NA
D gene: NA
J gene: TRBJ1-6
V gene: TRBV30
CDR3 length: 12
CDR3 protein: CAWRQGGSPLHF
CDR3 DNA: TGTGCCTGGAGACAGGGAGGTTCACCCCTCCACTTT

clone size: many
D gene: TRBD2
J gene: TRBJ2-7
V gene: TRBV6-1
CDR3 length: 16
CDR3 protein: CASSATSTSGVYEQYF
CDR3 DNA: TGTGCCAGCAGTGCTACAAGTACTAGCGGAGTCTACGAGCAGTACTTC

clone size: many
D gene: NA
J gene: TRBJ2-7
V gene: TRBV12-3/TRBV12-4
CDR3 length: 12
CDR3 protein: CASRTLTYEQYF
CDR3 DNA: TGTGCCAGCAGAACCCTTACCTACGAGCAGTACTTC

clone size: many
D gene: TRBD1
J gene: TRBJ1-5
V gene: TRBV6-2/TRBV6-3
CDR3 length: 16
CDR3 protein: CASSPLGQGTNQPQHF
CDR3 DNA: TGTGCCAGCAGTCCCCTGGGACAGGGTACTAATCAGCCCCAGCATTTT

clone size: many
D gene: TRBD1
J gene: TRBJ2-7
V gene: TRBV20-1
CDR3 length: 16
CDR3 protein: CSAAETRRTGLYEQYF
CDR3 DNA: TGCAGTGCCGCAGAGACGAGGAGGACAGGCCTCTACGAGCAGTACTTC

clone size: many
D gene: TRBD1
J gene: TRBJ2-4
V gene: TRBV12-3/TRBV12-4
CDR3 length: 15
CDR3 protein: CASTLVGQGENIQYF
CDR3 DNA: TGTGCCAGCACCCTTGTGGGGCAGGGGGAAAACATTCAGTACTTC

clone size: many
D gene: NA
J gene: TRBJ1-1
V gene: TRBV7-9
CDR3 length: 14
CDR3 protein: CASSLGLYHTEAFF
CDR3 DNA: TGTGCCAGCAGCTTAGGCCTCTATCACACTGAAGCTTTCTTT

clone size: many
D gene: NA
J gene: TRBJ1-2
V gene: TRBV28
CDR3 length: 16
CDR3 protein: CASSLYIGGIVAGYTF
CDR3 DNA: TGTGCCAGCAGTTTATACATAGGTGGGATCGTAGCCGGCTACACCTTC

clone size: few
D gene: NA
J gene: TRBJ2-7
V gene: TRBV20-1
CDR3 length: 16
CDR3 protein: CSASGIASPNSYEQYF
CDR3 DNA: TGCAGTGCTTCGGGGATAGCAAGCCCCAACTCCTACGAGCAGTACTTC

clone size: NA
D gene: NA
J gene: TRBJ2-5
V gene: TRBV6-5
CDR3 length: 13
CDR3 protein: CASQRSFQETKYF
CDR3 DNA: TGTGCCAGCCAGAGGTCCTTCCAAGAGACCAAGTACTTC

clone size: many
D gene: NA
J gene: TRBJ1-1
V gene: TRBV25-1
CDR3 length: 12
CDR3 protein: CASSELGTEAFF
CDR3 DNA: TGTGCCAGCAGTGAATTAGGCACTGAAGCTTTCTTT

clone size: NA
D gene: TRBD1
J gene: TRBJ2-3
V gene: TRBV20-1
CDR3 length: 17
CDR3 protein: CSASPYLGQARTDTQYF
CDR3 DNA: TGCAGTGCTAGCCCCTACCTAGGACAGGCGCGCACAGATACGCAGTATTTT

clone size: many
D gene: TRBD1
J gene: TRBJ1-5
V gene: TRBV6-5
CDR3 length: 16
CDR3 protein: CASSYETGAVNQPQHF
CDR3 DNA: TGTGCCAGCAGTTACGAGACAGGGGCCGTGAATCAGCCCCAGCATTTT

clone size: few
D gene: TRBD1
J gene: TRBJ2-5
V gene: TRBV13
CDR3 length: 15
CDR3 protein: CASSPGDRGQETQYF
CDR3 DNA: TGTGCCAGCAGCCCCGGGGACAGGGGGCAAGAGACCCAGTACTTC

clone size: NA
D gene: TRBD1
J gene: TRBJ2-7
V gene: TRBV7-2
CDR3 length: 14
CDR3 protein: CASSLVTGEYEQYF
CDR3 DNA: TGTGCCAGCAGCTTAGTTACAGGGGAATACGAGCAGTACTTC

clone size: few
D gene: TRBD1
J gene: TRBJ2-2
V gene: TRBV25-1
CDR3 length: 13
CDR3 protein: CASTDRVTGELFF
CDR3 DNA: TGTGCCAGCACCGACAGGGTTACCGGGGAGCTGTTTTTT

clone size: many
D gene: NA
J gene: TRBJ2-2
V gene: TRBV19
CDR3 length: 14
CDR3 protein: CASTLAVSTGELFF
CDR3 DNA: TGTGCCAGTACGTTGGCGGTGAGCACCGGGGAGCTGTTTTTT

clone size: many
D gene: NA
J gene: TRBJ1-5
V gene: TRBV20-1
CDR3 length: 14
CDR3 protein: CSASRAGGNQPQHF
CDR3 DNA: TGCAGTGCTAGTCGGGCAGGGGGCAATCAGCCCCAGCATTTT

clone size: few
D gene: NA
J gene: TRBJ1-2
V gene: TRBV19
CDR3 length: 13
CDR3 protein: CASKKQTNYGYTF
CDR3 DNA: TGTGCCAGTAAGAAACAGACTAACTATGGCTACACCTTC

clone size: many
D gene: NA
J gene: TRBJ2-5
V gene: TRBV30
CDR3 length: 14
CDR3 protein: CAWSVGTHGETQYF
CDR3 DNA: TGTGCCTGGAGTGTAGGGACCCACGGGGAGACCCAGTACTTC

clone size: many
D gene: NA
J gene: TRBJ2-3
V gene: TRBV28
CDR3 length: 14
CDR3 protein: CASSLGGIPDTQYF
CDR3 DNA: TGTGCCAGCAGTCTGGGGGGAATCCCAGATACGCAGTATTTT

clone size: NA
D gene: TRBD2
J gene: TRBJ2-7
V gene: TRBV12-3/TRBV12-4
CDR3 length: 15
CDR3 protein: CASSLGLAEPYEQYF
CDR3 DNA: TGTGCCAGCAGTTTGGGGCTAGCGGAACCCTACGAGCAGTACTTC

clone size: many
D gene: NA
J gene: TRBJ2-5
V gene: TRBV6-5
CDR3 length: 13
CDR3 protein: CASSYSHRETQYF
CDR3 DNA: TGTGCCAGCAGTTACTCTCACAGAGAGACCCAGTACTTC

clone size: many
D gene: NA
J gene: TRBJ2-2
V gene: TRBV4-1
CDR3 length: 15
CDR3 protein: CASSHGHPNTGELFF
CDR3 DNA: TGCGCCAGCAGCCACGGACATCCGAACACCGGGGAGCTGTTTTTT

clone size: many
D gene: NA
J gene: TRBJ2-7
V gene: TRBV20-1
CDR3 length: 16
CDR3 protein: CSARGFSQNRIYEQYF
CDR3 DNA: TGCAGTGCTAGAGGGTTCAGCCAGAACAGGATCTACGAGCAGTACTTC

clone size: many
D gene: TRBD1
J gene: TRBJ1-5
V gene: TRBV28
CDR3 length: 14
CDR3 protein: CASSWGQGVQPQHF
CDR3 DNA: TGTGCCAGCAGTTGGGGACAGGGCGTTCAGCCCCAGCATTTT

clone size: many
D gene: NA
J gene: TRBJ1-2
V gene: TRBV6-5
CDR3 length: 13
CDR3 protein: CASSYSVTEGYTF
CDR3 DNA: TGTGCCAGCAGTTACTCTGTGACGGAAGGCTACACCTTC

clone size: many
D gene: NA
J gene: TRBJ2-7
V gene: TRBV10-3
CDR3 length: 14
CDR3 protein: CAISPTSTVTEQYF
CDR3 DNA: TGTGCCATCAGCCCCACTAGTACCGTCACCGAGCAGTACTTC

clone size: many
D gene: NA
J gene: TRBJ1-1
V gene: TRBV6-5
CDR3 length: 14
CDR3 protein: CASSYVGQNTEAFF
CDR3 DNA: TGTGCCAGCAGTTACGTCGGGCAAAACACTGAAGCTTTCTTT

clone size: few
D gene: NA
J gene: TRBJ2-5
V gene: TRBV15
CDR3 length: 16
CDR3 protein: CATSRDSGTSGETQYF
CDR3 DNA: TGTGCCACCAGCAGAGATTCGGGGACTTCAGGGGAGACCCAGTACTTC

clone size: many
D gene: NA
J gene: TRBJ1-5
V gene: TRBV12-3/TRBV12-4
CDR3 length: 14
CDR3 protein: CASRPGSFNQPQHF
CDR3 DNA: TGTGCCAGCAGGCCGGGGTCCTTCAATCAGCCCCAGCATTTT

clone size: many
D gene: NA
J gene: TRBJ1-5
V gene: TRBV7-2
CDR3 length: 17
CDR3 protein: CASSLGPRGGGNQPQHF
CDR3 DNA: TGTGCCAGCAGCTTAGGCCCTCGGGGGGGAGGCAATCAGCCCCAGCATTTT

clone size: many
D gene: NA
J gene: TRBJ2-5
V gene: TRBV27
CDR3 length: 15
CDR3 protein: CASSQRVALVETQYF
CDR3 DNA: TGTGCCAGCAGCCAAAGGGTAGCGCTGGTAGAGACCCAGTACTTC

clone size: NA
D gene: TRBD1
J gene: TRBJ1-3
V gene: TRBV6-5
CDR3 length: 15
CDR3 protein: CASSYGTGRGNTIYF
CDR3 DNA: TGTGCCAGCAGTTATGGGACAGGGAGAGGAAACACCATATATTTT

clone size: NA
D gene: NA
J gene: TRBJ2-3
V gene: TRBV5-1
CDR3 length: 13
CDR3 protein: CASSLAEKDTQYF
CDR3 DNA: TGCGCCAGCAGCTTGGCCGAGAAAGATACGCAGTATTTT

clone size: few
D gene: NA
J gene: TRBJ2-4
V gene: TRBV18
CDR3 length: 15
CDR3 protein: CASSPPSIAKNIQYF
CDR3 DNA: TGTGCCAGCTCACCCCCCAGCATAGCCAAAAACATTCAGTACTTC

clone size: few
D gene: NA
J gene: TRBJ2-7
V gene: TRBV18
CDR3 length: 13
CDR3 protein: CASSQKGSYEQYF
CDR3 DNA: TGTGCCAGCTCACAAAAGGGCTCCTACGAGCAGTACTTC